The following is a T cell receptor beta chain sequence with its context. It lacks a known antigen. There are no base qualities to consult, and no much larger clone falls within one base. Sequences MNHEY (CDR1) and SMNVEV (CDR2) are obtained from the germline V gene (reference sequence). The CDR3, cysteine through phenylalanine, is 12 amino acids long. Only the CDR3 DNA is retained, 36 bases long and in frame from the first base. V drops 1 base and J drops 8 bases, leaving 6 bases in between. This sample's time point label indicates: individuals recovered from natural SARS-CoV-2 infection. The immunoSEQ Assay was used to sequence TCRbeta CDR3 regions. After extraction, genomic DNA underwent amplification by bias-controlled multiplex PCR, followed by high-throughput sequencing. The published analysis was carried out like this. Collapsing and filtering of sequences were performed to quantify the absolute abundance of each unique TCRbeta CDR3 region. T cell fraction was estimated by normalizing TCRbeta template counts to usable DNA, with usable DNA measured through amplification of reference genes found in all nucleated cells. Repertoire TCRs were annotated as SARS-CoV-2-specific by exact matching of V gene, CDR3 amino acid sequence and J gene to a known reactive TCR set. MIRA supplied the reference SARS-CoV-2 TCR set, which was filtered for enrichment in COVID-19-positive ImmuneCODE repertoires so that public or cross-reactive TCRs were removed. Using the MIRA antigens, annotated TCRs were further analysed by specific ORF or by position within an ORF. Breadth was defined as annotated unique rearrangements over total unique productive rearrangements; depth was the summed frequency of those rearrangements. Two-sided Wilcoxon rank-sum tests were used to compare TCR breadth between groups. TCRdb carries this immuneACCESS record with in-frame sequences only. Its versions omit some clonotypes, under half of them owing to an unresolved V gene in the studies checked, with the rest unexplained. From that table come the V and J calls and clone size; the DNA was used to work out D and trimming. For this sample the table gives 300,000 to 450,000 clones, of which roughly nine tenths were detected only once. The ten largest account for about 3.9% of the sample.

The entry originates in a study of Ad26.COV2.S vaccination and SARS-CoV-2 variants listed by TCRdb under 2021. Regarding the research as a whole: The specificity and breadth of SARS-CoV-2-reactive T cell receptors after Ad26.COV2.S vaccination were assessed by TCRbeta repertoire sequencing. A total of 32 samples were included in the TCR-sequenced set, comprising around 19 Ad26.COV2.S vaccine recipients, 5 placebo recipients and 8 SARS-CoV-2 convalescent individuals.

Paper-wide results and their limitations: Non-spike TCR breadth was comparable between vaccine and placebo recipients, consistent with the vaccine containing only spike. Higher spike-specific TCR breadth was observed in Ad26.COV2.S recipients than in placebo recipients (P = 0.0014). Substantial breadth of spike-specific CD8+ and CD4+ T cell responses was reported after vaccination. The authors noted that total T cell responses may have been underestimated by the TCR breadth and depth analyses.

This specimen was peripheral blood, taken after recovery from COVID-19. This clonotype originated in a human donor who had recovered from COVID-19. The chain uses TRBV27 and TRBJ2-1; the best D guess is TRBD1, with 5 bases matching. The DNA reads TGTGCCAGCAGTTTATTAGGGGATGAGCAGTTCTTC. Its amino acids are CASSLLGDEQFF.